Detailed here is one T cell receptor beta chain. The data are from a study of blood T cell repertoires in COVID-19. At the level of the study: The United States, Italy and Spain were the sources of the acute and convalescent COVID-19 samples. PBMCs, B-cell-depleted T cells, or T cells provided the cDNA or gDNA that made up the material.

In the authors' workflow: Reference gene primer amplification yielded estimated nucleated cell counts. Repertoires were generated with immunoSEQ multiplex PCR, while TCRdb's copy carries only in-frame clones and drops some. V and J calls and clone size are copied from that table; D and trimming were computed from the DNA. The data show more than 200,000 clones, approximately 88% seen once. Germline V CDR1 and CDR2: KGHSH, LQKENI. The J segment lost 0 bases and the V segment lost 6 bases, leaving 8 bases of the junction unmatched. The CDR3 has 16 amino acids. The origin of this receptor is a man aged 35 to 55 with acute or convalescent COVID-19. Sequences were obtained from peripheral blood. This chain joins TRBV18 and TRBJ2-1; 7 bases map to TRBD1. CDR3 coding DNA: TGTGCCAGCTCTCCGTGGGACAGTGCCTCCTACAATGAGCAGTTCTTC. This translates into CASSPWDSASYNEQFF.